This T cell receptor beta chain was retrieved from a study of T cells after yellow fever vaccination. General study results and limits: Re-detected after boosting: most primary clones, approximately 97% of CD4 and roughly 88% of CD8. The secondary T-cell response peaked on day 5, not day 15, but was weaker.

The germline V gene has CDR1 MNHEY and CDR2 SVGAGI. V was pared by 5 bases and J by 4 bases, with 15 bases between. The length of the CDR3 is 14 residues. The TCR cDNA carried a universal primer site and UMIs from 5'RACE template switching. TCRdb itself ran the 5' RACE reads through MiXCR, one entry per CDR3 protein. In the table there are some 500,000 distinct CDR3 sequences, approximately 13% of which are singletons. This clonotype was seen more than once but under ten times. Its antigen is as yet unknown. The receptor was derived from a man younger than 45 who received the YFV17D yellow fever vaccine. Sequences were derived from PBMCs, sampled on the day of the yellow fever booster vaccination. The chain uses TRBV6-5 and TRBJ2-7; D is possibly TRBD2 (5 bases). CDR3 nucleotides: TGTGCCAGCAGTACTGGACCGGGCGGGTACGAGCAGTACTTC. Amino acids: CASSTGPGGYEQYF.